This T cell receptor (beta chain) emerged from a study of T cells in localized non-small cell lung cancer. Profiled with immunoSEQ multiplex PCR; TCRdb holds only in-frame clones, not every one. The top ten hold over 1.5% of the sample, which has 130,000 or so clones, roughly 90% seen once. This clone is a singleton in its sample. Its antigen is undetermined. The CDR3 loop spans 13 amino acids. Trimming took 2 bases from V and 4 from J, leaving 7 bases between them. Looked up from germline, CDR1 is MNHNS and CDR2 is SASEGT. General study findings and limits: Greater blood T cell density accompanied longer overall survival. A median around 57 of the top 100 tumor clones appeared in adjacent lung. Since sequencing was restricted to only one region of the tumor, intratumor heterogeneity remains a possibility. Compared with tumor, uninvolved adjacent lung displayed greater T cell clonality, ranking highest overall.

The rearrangement uses TRBV6-1 and TRBJ2-3; D not certain. This receptor was taken from a female donor of 60 years or more with stage I lung adenocarcinoma. This sample comprised peripheral blood, obtained before any cancer treatment. The DNA for the CDR3 is TGTGCCAGCAGTGAACTCGGCTCAGATACGCAGTATTTT. Its translation: CASSELGSDTQYF.